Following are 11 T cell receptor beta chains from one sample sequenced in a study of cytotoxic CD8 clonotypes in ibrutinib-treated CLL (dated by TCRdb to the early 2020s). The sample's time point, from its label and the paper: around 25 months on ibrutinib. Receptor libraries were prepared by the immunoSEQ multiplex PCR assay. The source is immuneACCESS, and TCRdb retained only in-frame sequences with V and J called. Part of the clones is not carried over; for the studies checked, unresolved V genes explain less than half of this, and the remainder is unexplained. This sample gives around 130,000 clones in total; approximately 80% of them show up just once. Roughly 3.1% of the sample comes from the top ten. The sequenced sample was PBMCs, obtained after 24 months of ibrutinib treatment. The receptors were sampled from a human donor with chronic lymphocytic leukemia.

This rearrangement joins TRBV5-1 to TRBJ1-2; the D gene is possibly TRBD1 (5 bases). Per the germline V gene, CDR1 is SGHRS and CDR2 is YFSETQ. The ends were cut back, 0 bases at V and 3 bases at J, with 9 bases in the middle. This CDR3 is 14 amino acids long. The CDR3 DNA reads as TGCGCCAGCAGCTTGGGGCAGGGAGACTATGGCTACACCTTC. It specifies CASSLGQGDYGYTF.

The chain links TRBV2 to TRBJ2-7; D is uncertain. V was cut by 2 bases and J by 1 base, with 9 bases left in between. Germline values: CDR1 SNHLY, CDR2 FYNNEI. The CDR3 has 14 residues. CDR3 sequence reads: CASSEQEGSYEQYF. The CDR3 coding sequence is TGTGCCAGCAGTGAACAAGAAGGGTCCTACGAGCAGTACTTC.

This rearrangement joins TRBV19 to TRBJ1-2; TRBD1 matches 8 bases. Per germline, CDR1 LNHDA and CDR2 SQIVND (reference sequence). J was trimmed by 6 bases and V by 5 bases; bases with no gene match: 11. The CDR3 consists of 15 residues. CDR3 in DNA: TGTGCCAGTAGTCCTAGGGGGACAGGTTTTAATGGCTACACCTTC. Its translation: CASSPRGTGFNGYTF.

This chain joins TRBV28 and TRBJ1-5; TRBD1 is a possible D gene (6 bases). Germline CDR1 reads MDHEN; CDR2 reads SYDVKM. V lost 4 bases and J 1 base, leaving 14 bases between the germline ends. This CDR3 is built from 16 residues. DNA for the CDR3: TGTGCCAGCAGTTCAACAGGGCCGGGAAGCAATCAGCCCCAGCATTTT. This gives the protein CASSSTGPGSNQPQHF.

CDR3 sequence: CASSHTGRVRTDTQYF. In nucleotides, the CDR3 is TGCGCCAGCAGCCACACAGGGAGGGTGCGCACAGATACGCAGTATTTT. The rearrangement joins TRBV5-1 to TRBJ2-3; tentative D call: TRBD2 (7 bases). Germline V gives CDR1 SGHRS, CDR2 YFSETQ. The CDR3 loop spans 16 amino acids. The V end was cut by 4 bases, the J end by 1 base, with 16 bases between.

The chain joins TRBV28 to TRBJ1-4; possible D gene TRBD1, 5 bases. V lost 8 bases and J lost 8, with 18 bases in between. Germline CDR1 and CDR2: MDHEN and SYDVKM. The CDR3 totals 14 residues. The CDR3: CASGGHGAREKLFF. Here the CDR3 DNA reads TGTGCCAGCGGAGGACACGGGGCCAGGGAAAAACTGTTTTTT. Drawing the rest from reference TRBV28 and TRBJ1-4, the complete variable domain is DVKVTQSSRYLVKRTGEKVFLECVQDMDHENMFWYRQDPGLGLRLIYFSYDVKMKEKGDIPEGYSVSREKKERFSLILESASTNQTSMYLCASGGHGAREKLFFGSGTQLSVL.

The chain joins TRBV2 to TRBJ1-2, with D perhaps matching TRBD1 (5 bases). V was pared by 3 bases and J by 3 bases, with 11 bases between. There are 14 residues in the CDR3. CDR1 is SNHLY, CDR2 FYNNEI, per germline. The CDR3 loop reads CASSEGGIYYGYTF. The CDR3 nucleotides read TGTGCCAGCAGTGAGGGGGGGATTTACTATGGCTACACCTTC. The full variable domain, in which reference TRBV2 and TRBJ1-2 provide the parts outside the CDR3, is EPEVTQTPSHQVTQMGQEVILRCVPISNHLYFYWYRQILGQKVEFLVSFYNNEISEKSEIFDDQFSVERPDGSNFTLKIRSTKLEDSAMYFCASSEGGIYYGYTFGSGTRLTVV.

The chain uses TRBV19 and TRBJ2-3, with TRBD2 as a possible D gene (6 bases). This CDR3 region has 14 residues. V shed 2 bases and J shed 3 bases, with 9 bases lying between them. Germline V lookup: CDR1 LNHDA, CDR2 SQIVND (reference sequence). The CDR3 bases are TGTGCCAGTAGTATACTGGGGACTACAGATACGCAGTATTTT. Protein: CASSILGTTDTQYF.

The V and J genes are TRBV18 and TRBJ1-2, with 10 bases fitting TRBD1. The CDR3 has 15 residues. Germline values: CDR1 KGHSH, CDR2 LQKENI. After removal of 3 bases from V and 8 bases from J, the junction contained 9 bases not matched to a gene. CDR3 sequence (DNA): TGTGCCAGCTCACCCGAAAGGACAGGGGGATGGGGCTACACCTTC. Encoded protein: CASSPERTGGWGYTF.

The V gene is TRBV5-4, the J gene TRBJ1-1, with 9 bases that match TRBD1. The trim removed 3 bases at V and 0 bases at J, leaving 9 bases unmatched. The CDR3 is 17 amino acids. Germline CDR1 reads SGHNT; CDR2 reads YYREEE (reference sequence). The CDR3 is CASSSDRGGVMNTEAFF. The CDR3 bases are TGTGCCAGCAGCTCCGACAGGGGGGGTGTCATGAACACTGAAGCTTTCTTT. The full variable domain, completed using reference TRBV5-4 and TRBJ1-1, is ETGVTQSPTHLIKTRGQQVTLRCSSQSGHNTVSWYQQALGQGPQFIFQYYREEENGRGNFPPRFSGLQFPNYSSELNVNALELDDSALYLCASSSDRGGVMNTEAFFGQGTRLTVV.

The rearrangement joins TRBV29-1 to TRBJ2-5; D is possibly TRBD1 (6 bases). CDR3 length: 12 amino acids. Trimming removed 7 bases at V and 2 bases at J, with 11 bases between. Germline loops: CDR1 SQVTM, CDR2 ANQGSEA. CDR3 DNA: TGCAGCGCTGGGACACCTCAAGAGACCCAGTACTTC. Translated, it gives CSAGTPQETQYF.